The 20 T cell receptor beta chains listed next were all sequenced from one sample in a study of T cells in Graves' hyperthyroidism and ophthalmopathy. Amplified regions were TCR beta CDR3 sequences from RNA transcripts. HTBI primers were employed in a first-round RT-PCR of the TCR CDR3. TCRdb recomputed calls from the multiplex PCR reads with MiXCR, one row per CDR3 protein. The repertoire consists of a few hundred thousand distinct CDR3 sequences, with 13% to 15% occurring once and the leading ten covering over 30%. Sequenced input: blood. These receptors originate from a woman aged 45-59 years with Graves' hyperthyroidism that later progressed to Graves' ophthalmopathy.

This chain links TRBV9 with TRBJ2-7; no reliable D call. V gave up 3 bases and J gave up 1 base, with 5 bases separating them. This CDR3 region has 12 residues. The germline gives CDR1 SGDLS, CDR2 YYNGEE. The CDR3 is CASSDMSYEQYF. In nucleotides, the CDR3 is TGTGCCAGCAGCGACATGTCCTACGAGCAGTACTTC.

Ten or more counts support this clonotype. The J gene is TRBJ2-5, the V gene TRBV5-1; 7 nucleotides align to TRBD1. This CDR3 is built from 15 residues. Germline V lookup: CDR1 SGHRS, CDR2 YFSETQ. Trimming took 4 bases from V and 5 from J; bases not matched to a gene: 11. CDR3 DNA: TGCGCCAGCAGCCCCGACAGGGTAGGGTTTGAGACCCAGTACTTC. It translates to CASSPDRVGFETQYF.

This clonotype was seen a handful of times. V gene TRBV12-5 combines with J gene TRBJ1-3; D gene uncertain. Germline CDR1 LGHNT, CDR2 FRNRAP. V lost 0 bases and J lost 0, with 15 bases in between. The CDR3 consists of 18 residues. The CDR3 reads CASGLVLGSRFSGNTIYF. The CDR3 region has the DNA TGTGCTAGTGGTTTGGTTCTCGGCAGCCGTTTCTCTGGAAACACCATATATTTT.

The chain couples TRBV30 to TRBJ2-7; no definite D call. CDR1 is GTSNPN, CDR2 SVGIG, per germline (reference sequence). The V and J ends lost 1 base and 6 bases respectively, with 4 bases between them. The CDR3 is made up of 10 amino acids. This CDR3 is CAWSAIEQYF. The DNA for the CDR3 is TGTGCCTGGAGTGCGATCGAGCAGTACTTC.

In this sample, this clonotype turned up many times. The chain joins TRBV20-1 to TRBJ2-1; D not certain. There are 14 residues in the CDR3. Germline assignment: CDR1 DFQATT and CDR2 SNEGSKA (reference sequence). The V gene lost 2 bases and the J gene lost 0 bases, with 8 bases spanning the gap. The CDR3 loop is CSARRRHSYNEQFF. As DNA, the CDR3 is TGCAGTGCTAGAAGGCGTCACTCCTACAATGAGCAGTTCTTC.

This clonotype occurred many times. The CDR3 spells CASSDGVGNQPQHF. The DNA of the CDR3 is TGCGCCAGCAGTGATGGGGTAGGGAATCAGCCCCAGCATTTT. The chain uses TRBV5-1 and TRBJ1-5; D ambiguous. Per the germline V gene, CDR1 is SGHRS and CDR2 is YFSETQ. The CDR3 has 14 amino acids. Trimming stripped 5 bases from V and 4 bases from J, with 13 bases between.

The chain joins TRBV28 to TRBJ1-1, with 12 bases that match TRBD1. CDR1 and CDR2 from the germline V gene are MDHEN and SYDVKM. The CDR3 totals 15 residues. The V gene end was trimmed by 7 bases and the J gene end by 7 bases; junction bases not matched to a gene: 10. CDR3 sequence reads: CASKPGTGGLYEAFF. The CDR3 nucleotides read TGTGCCAGCAAACCGGGGACAGGGGGCCTCTATGAAGCTTTCTTT.

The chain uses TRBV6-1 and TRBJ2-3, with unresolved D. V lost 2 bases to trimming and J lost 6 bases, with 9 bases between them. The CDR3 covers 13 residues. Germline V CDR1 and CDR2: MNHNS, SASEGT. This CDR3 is CASSENLMDTQYF. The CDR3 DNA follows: TGTGCCAGCAGTGAAAACCTCATGGATACGCAGTATTTT.

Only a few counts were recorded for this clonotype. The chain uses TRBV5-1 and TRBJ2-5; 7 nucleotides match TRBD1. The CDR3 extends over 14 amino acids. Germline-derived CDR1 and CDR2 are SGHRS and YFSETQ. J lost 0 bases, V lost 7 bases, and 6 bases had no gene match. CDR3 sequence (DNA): TGCGCCAGCGGGTCGACAGGGTACCAAGAGACCCAGTACTTC. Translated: CASGSTGYQETQYF. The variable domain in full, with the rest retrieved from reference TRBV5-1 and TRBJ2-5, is KAGVTQTPRYLIKTRGQQVTLSCSPISGHRSVSWYQQTPGQGLQFLFEYFSETQRNKGNFPGRFSGRQFSNSRSEMNVSTLELGDSALYLCASGSTGYQETQYFGPGTRLLVL.

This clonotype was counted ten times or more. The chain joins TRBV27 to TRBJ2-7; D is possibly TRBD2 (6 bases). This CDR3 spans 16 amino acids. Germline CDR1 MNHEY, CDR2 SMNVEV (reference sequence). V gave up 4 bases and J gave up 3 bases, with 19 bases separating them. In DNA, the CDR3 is TGTGCCAGCAGTTCACCATTTAGCGGAGACCTCTACGAGCAGTACTTC. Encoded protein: CASSSPFSGDLYEQYF.

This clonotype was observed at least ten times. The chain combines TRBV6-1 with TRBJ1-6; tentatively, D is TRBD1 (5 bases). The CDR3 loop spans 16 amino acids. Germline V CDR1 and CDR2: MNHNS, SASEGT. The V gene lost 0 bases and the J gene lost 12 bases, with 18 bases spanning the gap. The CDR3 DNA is TGTGCCAGCAGTGAAGCACCAGGGACGGCGGCGAGACCCCTCCACTTT. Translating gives CASSEAPGTAARPLHF.

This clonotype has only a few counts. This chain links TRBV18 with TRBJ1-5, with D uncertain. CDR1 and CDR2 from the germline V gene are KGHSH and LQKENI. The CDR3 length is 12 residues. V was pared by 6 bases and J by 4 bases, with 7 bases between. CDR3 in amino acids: CASSRANQPQHF. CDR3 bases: TGTGCCAGCTCCCGAGCAAATCAGCCCCAGCATTTT.

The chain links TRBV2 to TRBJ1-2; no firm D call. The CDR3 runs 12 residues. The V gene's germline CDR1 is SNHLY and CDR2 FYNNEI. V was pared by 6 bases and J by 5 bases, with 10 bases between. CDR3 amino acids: CASRRLNYGYTF. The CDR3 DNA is TGTGCCAGCAGAAGGCTGAATTATGGCTACACCTTC.

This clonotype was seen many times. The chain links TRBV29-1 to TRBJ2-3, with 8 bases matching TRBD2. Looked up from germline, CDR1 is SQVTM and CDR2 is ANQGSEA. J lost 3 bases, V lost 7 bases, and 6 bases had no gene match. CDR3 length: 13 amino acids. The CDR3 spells CSDASGSTDTQYF. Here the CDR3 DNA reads TGCAGCGATGCTAGCGGGTCTACAGATACGCAGTATTTT.

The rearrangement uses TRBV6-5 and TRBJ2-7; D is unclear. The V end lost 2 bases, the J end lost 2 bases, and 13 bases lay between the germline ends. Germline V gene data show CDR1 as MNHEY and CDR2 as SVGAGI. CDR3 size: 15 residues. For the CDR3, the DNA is TGTGCCAGCAGTTACGGCAGGTTCTTTACCTACGAGCAGTACTTC. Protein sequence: CASSYGRFFTYEQYF.

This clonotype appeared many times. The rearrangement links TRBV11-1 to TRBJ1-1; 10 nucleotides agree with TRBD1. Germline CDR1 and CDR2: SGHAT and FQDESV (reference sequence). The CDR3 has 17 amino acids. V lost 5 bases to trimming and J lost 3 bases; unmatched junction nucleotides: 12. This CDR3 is CASSQNWDRGWDTEAFF. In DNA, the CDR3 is TGTGCCAGCAGCCAAAATTGGGACAGGGGATGGGACACTGAAGCTTTCTTT.

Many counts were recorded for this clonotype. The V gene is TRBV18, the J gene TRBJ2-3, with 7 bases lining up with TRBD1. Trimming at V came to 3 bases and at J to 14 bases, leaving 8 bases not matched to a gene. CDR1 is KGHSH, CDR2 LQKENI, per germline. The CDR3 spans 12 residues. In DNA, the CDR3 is TGTGCCAGCTCACCCGGGACAGCACTAGGGTATTTT. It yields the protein CASSPGTALGYF.

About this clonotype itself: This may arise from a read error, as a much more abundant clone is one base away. CDR3 protein: CASSIILGSLNTGELVF. CDR3 DNA sequence: TGTGCCAGCAGCATTATCTTAGGATCCCTGAACACCGGGGAGCTGGTTTTT. The gene calls are TRBV6-1 and TRBJ2-2, with D possibly matching TRBD2 (5 bases). CDR1 is MNHNS and CDR2 is SASEGT in the germline V gene. The CDR3 sequence is 17 residues long.

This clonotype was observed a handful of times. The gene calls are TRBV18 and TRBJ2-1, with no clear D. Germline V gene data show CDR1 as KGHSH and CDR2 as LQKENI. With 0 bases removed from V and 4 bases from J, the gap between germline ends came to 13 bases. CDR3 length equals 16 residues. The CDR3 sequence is CASSPPTRRWYNEQFF. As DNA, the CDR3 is TGTGCCAGCTCACCACCAACCCGGCGATGGTACAATGAGCAGTTCTTC.

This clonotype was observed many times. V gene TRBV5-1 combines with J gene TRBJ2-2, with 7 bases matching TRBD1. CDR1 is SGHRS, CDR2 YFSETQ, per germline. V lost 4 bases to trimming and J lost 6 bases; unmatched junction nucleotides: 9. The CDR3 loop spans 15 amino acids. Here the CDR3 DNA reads TGCGCCAGCAGCGGCCCACAGGGGCTGGCCGGGGAGCTGTTTTTT. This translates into CASSGPQGLAGELFF.